This TCR beta chain derives from a study of shared clonotypes between healthy human individuals. The study's findings and limits: Rarefaction gave evidence that sorted-subset sequencing remained incomplete despite large depth.

CDR3 length equals 14 residues. Per germline, CDR1 SNHLY and CDR2 FYNNEI. V lost 8 bases, J lost 6 bases, and 18 bases lay in between. The investigators split CD4+ cells into a CD45RA+ naive subset and a CD45RA-negative memory subset. In the authors' workflow: Junction-only immunoSEQ sequences carried no quality scores, so filtering differed. Clones were sequenced by immunoSEQ multiplex PCR, and TCRdb holds only the in-frame ones, with some missing. V and J calls and clone size are as listed in that table; D and trimming were resolved from the DNA. The table has approximately 1.5 million clones, just under 99% seen once; the top ten hold 0.3% to 0.45%. On this clone itself: Its antigen is not known.

The specimen sequenced was naive CD4+ T cells sorted from blood. Subset noted: CD45RA+ positively selected. The chain combines TRBV2 with TRBJ2-3, with TRBD1 as a possible D gene (6 bases). The origin of this receptor is a man aged 30-40 years in good health. The CDR3 loop is CASSPQGPPDTQYF. CDR3 coding DNA: TGTGCCAGCTCTCCCCAGGGGCCCCCCGATACGCAGTATTTT.